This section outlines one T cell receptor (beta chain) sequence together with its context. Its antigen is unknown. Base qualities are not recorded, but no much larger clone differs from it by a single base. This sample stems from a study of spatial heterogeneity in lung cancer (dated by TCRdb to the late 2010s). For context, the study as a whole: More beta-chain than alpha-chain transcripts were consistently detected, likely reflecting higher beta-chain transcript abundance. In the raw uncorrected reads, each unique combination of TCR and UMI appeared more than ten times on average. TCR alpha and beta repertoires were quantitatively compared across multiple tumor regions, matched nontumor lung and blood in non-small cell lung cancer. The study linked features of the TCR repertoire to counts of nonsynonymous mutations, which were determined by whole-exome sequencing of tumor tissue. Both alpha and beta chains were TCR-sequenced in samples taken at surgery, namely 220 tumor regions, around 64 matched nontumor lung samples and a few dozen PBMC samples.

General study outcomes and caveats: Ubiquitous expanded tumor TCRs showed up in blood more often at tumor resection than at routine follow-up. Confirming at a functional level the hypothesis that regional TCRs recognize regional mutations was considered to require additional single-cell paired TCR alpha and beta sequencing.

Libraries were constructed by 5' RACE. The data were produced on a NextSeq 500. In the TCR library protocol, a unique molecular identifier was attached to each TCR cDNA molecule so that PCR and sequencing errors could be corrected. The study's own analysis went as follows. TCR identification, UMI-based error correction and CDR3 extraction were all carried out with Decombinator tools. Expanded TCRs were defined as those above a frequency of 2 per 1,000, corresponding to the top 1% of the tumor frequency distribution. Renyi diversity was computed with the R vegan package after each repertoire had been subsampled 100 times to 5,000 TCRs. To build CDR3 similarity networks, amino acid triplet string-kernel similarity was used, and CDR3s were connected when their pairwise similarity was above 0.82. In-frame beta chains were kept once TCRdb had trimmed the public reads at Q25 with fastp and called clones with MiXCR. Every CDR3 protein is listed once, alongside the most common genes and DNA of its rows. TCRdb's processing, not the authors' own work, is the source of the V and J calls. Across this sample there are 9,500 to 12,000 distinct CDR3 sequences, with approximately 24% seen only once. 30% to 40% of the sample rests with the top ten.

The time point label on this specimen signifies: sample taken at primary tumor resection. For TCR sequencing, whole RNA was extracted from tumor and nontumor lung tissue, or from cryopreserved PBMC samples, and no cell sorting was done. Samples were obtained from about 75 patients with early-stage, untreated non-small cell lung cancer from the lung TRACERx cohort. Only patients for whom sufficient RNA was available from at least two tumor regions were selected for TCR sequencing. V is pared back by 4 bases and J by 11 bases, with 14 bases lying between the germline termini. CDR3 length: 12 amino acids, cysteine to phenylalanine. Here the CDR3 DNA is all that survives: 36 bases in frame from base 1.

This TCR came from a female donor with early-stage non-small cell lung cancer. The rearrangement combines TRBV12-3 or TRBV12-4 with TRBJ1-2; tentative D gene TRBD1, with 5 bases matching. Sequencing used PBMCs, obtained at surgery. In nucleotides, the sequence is TGTGCCAGCAGTTCGGCTCCTTGGGGGTACACCTTC. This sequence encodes CASSSAPWGYTF.